One and the same sample provided the 28 T cell receptor beta chains below, sequenced in a study of Graves' ophthalmopathy and Graves' hyperthyroidism. From RNA, the CDR3 regions of TCR beta chains were amplified and sequenced. HTBI primers were employed in first-round RT-PCR, then a second-round multiplex PCR followed. TCRdb recomputed calls from the multiplex PCR reads with MiXCR, one row per CDR3 protein. This sample has about 400,000 distinct CDR3 sequences; under 25% occur once, and the top ten carry approximately 3%. The sequenced material came from peripheral blood. These receptors were collected from a woman aged 18-29 years with stable Graves' hyperthyroidism.

This clonotype was observed many times. V gene TRBV20-1 combines with J gene TRBJ2-5, with 7 positions matching TRBD1. V lost 0 bases, J lost 5 bases, and 6 bases stayed unmatched. The length of the CDR3 is 14 residues. Germline V gene lookup returns CDR1 DFQATT and CDR2 SNEGSKA (reference sequence). The CDR3 reads CSAREDRARETQYF. The CDR3 DNA follows: TGCAGTGCTAGAGAAGACAGGGCTCGGGAGACCCAGTACTTC.

J is TRBJ1-6 and V is TRBV9; TRBD1 might be the D (5 bases). CDR3 length: 15 residues. The germline gives CDR1 SGDLS, CDR2 YYNGEE. Trimming took off 3 bases at V and 9 bases at J, with 16 bases between the two ends. CDR3 nucleotides: TGTGCCAGCAGCGCTTGGGACTCACCCCTTTCACCCCTCCACTTT. It is translated as CASSAWDSPLSPLHF.

This clonotype was seen repeatedly, ten times or more. The V call is TRBV2, the J call TRBJ2-7, with no clear D. The CDR3 has 15 amino acids. V was pared by 3 bases and J by 3 bases, with 15 bases between. Germline values: CDR1 SNHLY, CDR2 FYNNEI. CDR3 amino acids: CASSDAVSPLYEQYF. As DNA, the CDR3 is TGTGCCAGCAGTGATGCGGTCTCACCTCTCTACGAGCAGTACTTC.

This clonotype was counted many times. The V and J genes are TRBV25-1 and TRBJ1-6; tentatively, D is TRBD1 (5 bases). CDR1 is MGHDK and CDR2 is SYGVNS in the germline V gene. The CDR3 extends over 20 amino acids. Trimming pared 3 bases from V and 3 bases from J, leaving 24 bases between. The CDR3, as DNA: TGTGCCAGCAGTGACAACCTAAGTGCGGGGAGAGGGGACTATAATTCACCCCTCCACTTT. Translated: CASSDNLSAGRGDYNSPLHF. The full variable domain, completed using reference TRBV25-1 and TRBJ1-6, is EADIYQTPRYLVIGTGKKITLECSQTMGHDKMYWYQQDPGMELHLIHYSYGVNSTEKGDLSSESTVSRIRTEHFPLTLESARPSHTSQYLCASSDNLSAGRGDYNSPLHFGNGTRLTVT.

This clonotype was detected many times. V is TRBV27 and J is TRBJ2-7; D unresolved. The CDR3 length is 13 residues. Trimming removed 3 bases from V and 5 bases from J, with 11 bases in between. The germline V gene has CDR1 MNHEY and CDR2 SMNVEV (reference sequence). The CDR3 region has the DNA TGTGCCAGCAGTTTTAACCGAAGAGACGAGCAGTACTTC. Encoded protein: CASSFNRRDEQYF.

In its sample, this clonotype was seen many times. This chain connects TRBV24-1 to TRBJ2-5; 8 nucleotides align to TRBD1. V shed 4 bases and J 5 bases; nucleotides not matched to a gene: 8. The CDR3 is 15 residues long. Germline CDR1 is KGHDR and CDR2 is SFDVKD. The CDR3 reads CATSDPTGAGETQYF. In DNA, the CDR3 is TGTGCCACCAGTGACCCGACAGGGGCCGGGGAGACCCAGTACTTC.

At least ten counts were recorded for this clonotype. This chain connects TRBV6-1 to TRBJ2-7, with no clear D. The V and J ends lost 6 bases and 2 bases respectively, with 17 bases between them. The CDR3 covers 15 residues. CDR1 is MNHNS, CDR2 SASEGT, per germline. Written as DNA, the CDR3 is TGTGCCAGCAGACCTGCAGAGACCGCCACCTACGAGCAGTACTTC. Its protein is CASRPAETATYEQYF.

This clonotype was observed many times. The V and J genes are TRBV4-1 and TRBJ1-5; 12 bases fit TRBD1. CDR1 is MGHRA, CDR2 YSYEKL, per germline. The CDR3 is made up of 18 amino acids. The J segment lost 2 bases and the V segment lost 0 bases, leaving 5 bases of the junction unmatched. The CDR3 protein is CASSQDGTGGGGNQPQHF. The CDR3, as DNA: TGCGCCAGCAGCCAAGACGGGACAGGGGGCGGAGGCAATCAGCCCCAGCATTTT.

This clonotype was recorded many times. The chain employs TRBV6-2 or TRBV6-3 and TRBJ2-2, with no clear D. The length of the CDR3 is 14 residues. The germline V gene encodes CDR1 MNHEY and CDR2 SVGEGT. V shed 5 bases and J shed 3 bases, with 10 bases lying between them. The CDR3 sequence: CASSQAVDTGELFF. The CDR3 DNA follows: TGTGCCAGCAGTCAGGCGGTCGACACCGGGGAGCTGTTTTTT.

The chain links TRBV28 to TRBJ2-4; no clear D gene. The CDR3 is made up of 15 amino acids. Germline CDR1 reads MDHEN; CDR2 reads SYDVKM. V dropped 3 bases and J dropped 1 base, with 10 bases sitting between them. The CDR3, as DNA: TGTGCCAGCAGTTTCCCGGCCGGGGCCAAAAACATTCAGTACTTC. Amino acid sequence: CASSFPAGAKNIQYF.

This clonotype was seen ten or more times. This chain links TRBV24-1 with TRBJ1-5; no reliable D call. CDR1 and CDR2 (germline): KGHDR, SFDVKD. The length of the CDR3 is 12 residues. The ends were cut back, 4 bases at V and 4 bases at J, with 4 bases in the middle. CDR3 in DNA: TGTGCCACCAGTGACCCAAATCAGCCCCAGCATTTT. Its translation is CATSDPNQPQHF.

This clonotype was seen just once. The chain uses TRBV6-5 and TRBJ1-2, with D perhaps TRBD1 (6 bases). Germline V gene lookup returns CDR1 MNHEY and CDR2 SVGAGI. Trimming left V 4 bases short and J 6 bases short, with 12 bases between. CDR3 length: 13 amino acids. The CDR3 nucleotides read TGTGCCAGCAGTTTCAACAGGGAGGATGGCTACACCTTC. Amino acids: CASSFNREDGYTF.

The J gene is TRBJ2-7, the V gene TRBV6-1, with no clear D. The germline V gene encodes CDR1 MNHNS and CDR2 SASEGT. The CDR3 has 14 residues. Trimming took 2 bases from V and 4 from J, leaving 12 bases between them. CDR3 sequence reads: CASSEKSEGYEQYF. The CDR3 coding sequence is TGTGCCAGCAGTGAAAAATCAGAAGGGTACGAGCAGTACTTC.

The chain joins TRBV30 to TRBJ2-2, with unresolved D. With 2 bases removed from V and 5 bases from J, the gap between germline ends came to 12 bases. Germline lookup yields CDR1 GTSNPN and CDR2 SVGIG (reference sequence). The CDR3 covers 14 residues. CDR3 DNA sequence: TGTGCCTGGAGTCAAAATCGGGCAACCGGGGAGCTGTTTTTT. Encoded protein: CAWSQNRATGELFF.

This chain joins TRBV5-1 and TRBJ2-2; 9 nucleotides align to TRBD2. The V gene end was trimmed by 4 bases and the J gene end by 5 bases; junction bases not matched to a gene: 9. The CDR3 totals 16 residues. CDR1 and CDR2 from the germline V gene are SGHRS and YFSETQ. CDR3 sequence: CASSHGAGGLTGELFF. The CDR3 DNA reads TGCGCCAGCAGCCATGGTGCGGGAGGGCTTACCGGGGAGCTGTTTTTT.

In its sample, this clonotype was seen many times. The chain joins TRBV6-5 to TRBJ2-7, with D possibly being TRBD1 (5 bases). Germline CDR1 and CDR2: MNHEY and SVGAGI. The V and J ends lost 8 bases and 2 bases respectively, with 10 bases between them. The CDR3 is made up of 12 amino acids. The CDR3 reads CASQGVTYEQYF. The CDR3 coding sequence is TGTGCCAGCCAAGGGGTTACCTACGAGCAGTACTTC.

Ten or more counts support this clonotype. The V call is TRBV6-1, the J call TRBJ2-4; no clear D gene. Trimming pared 5 bases from V and 9 bases from J, leaving 11 bases between. In germline, CDR1 is MNHNS, CDR2 SASEGT. CDR3 length: 12 residues. In DNA form, the CDR3 reads TGTGCCAGCAGTCGCCCGGATGGCATTCAGTACTTC. Its protein product is CASSRPDGIQYF.

This clonotype has only a few counts. J is TRBJ2-1 and V is TRBV5-1; weak D call: TRBD2 (6 bases). V shed 3 bases and J shed 0 bases, with 10 bases lying between them. Germline loops: CDR1 SGHRS, CDR2 YFSETQ. CDR3 size: 15 residues. The CDR3 spells CASSWDSGSYNEQFF. In DNA, the CDR3 is TGCGCCAGCAGCTGGGATAGCGGCTCCTACAATGAGCAGTTCTTC. The full variable domain, with the rest looked up from reference TRBV5-1 and TRBJ2-1, is KAGVTQTPRYLIKTRGQQVTLSCSPISGHRSVSWYQQTPGQGLQFLFEYFSETQRNKGNFPGRFSGRQFSNSRSEMNVSTLELGDSALYLCASSWDSGSYNEQFFGPGTRLTVL.

This clonotype was seen ten or more times. The chain is built from TRBV20-1 and TRBJ2-5, with 13 nucleotides matching TRBD2. Per the germline V gene, CDR1 is DFQATT and CDR2 is SNEGSKA (reference sequence). V shed 5 bases, J shed 5 bases, and the junction held 8 bases outside the gene matches. CDR3 length equals 15 residues. The CDR3 nucleotides read TGCAGTGCTTCGACTAGCGGGAGGACTCAGGAGACCCAGTACTTC. Its translation: CSASTSGRTQETQYF.

Ten or more counts support this clonotype. This may be a read error, as it is one base from a much larger clone. This sequence joins TRBV7-2 and TRBJ2-5; the D gene could be TRBD1 or TRBD2 (5 bases each). Trimming pared 4 bases from V and 1 base from J, leaving 7 bases between. Germline CDR1 and CDR2: SGHTA and FQGNSA. The CDR3 extends over 13 amino acids. In nucleotides, the CDR3 is TGTGCCAGCAGCTGGGGACCCCAAGAGACCCAGTACTTC. The encoded protein is CASSWGPQETQYF.

The V gene is TRBV12-3 or TRBV12-4, the J gene TRBJ1-1, with 9 nucleotides matching TRBD1. CDR3 length: 14 residues. V gave up 6 bases and J gave up 5 bases; unmatched junction bases: 7. The CDR3 DNA follows: TGTGCCAGCAGGCCCGGGACAGGGTATACTGAAGCTTTCTTT. Its translation is CASRPGTGYTEAFF.

This clonotype occurred many times. The chain recombines TRBV28 with TRBJ1-3; perhaps TRBD1 as D (5 bases). CDR3 size: 13 residues. The V gene lost 6 bases and the J gene lost 4 bases, with 10 bases spanning the gap. CDR1 MDHEN and CDR2 SYDVKM come from the germline V gene. CDR3: CASRRGNGNTIYF. CDR3 DNA sequence: TGTGCCAGCAGGCGGGGGAACGGAAACACCATATATTTT.

This clonotype was observed at least ten times. The chain recombines TRBV6-5 with TRBJ1-6; weak D call: TRBD1 (5 bases). Germline V lookup: CDR1 MNHEY, CDR2 SVGAGI. CDR3 size: 18 residues. V lost 0 bases, J lost 0 bases, and 12 bases lay in between. The CDR3 sequence is CASSYSGRNVSYNSPLHF. The CDR3 region has the DNA TGTGCCAGCAGTTACTCGGGACGGAATGTCTCCTATAATTCACCCCTCCACTTT.

For the CDR3, the DNA is TGTGCCACCACAATGCCCGGGGACAGGGAATATACCGGGGAGCTGTTTTTT. It codes for CATTMPGDREYTGELFF. The chain has TRBV15 and TRBJ2-2; 9 bases align to TRBD1. J gave up 5 bases and V 7 bases, and 14 bases lay outside the gene matches. The CDR3 is 17 residues long. Germline CDR1 and CDR2: LNHNV and YYDKDF (reference sequence). Together with reference TRBV15 and TRBJ2-2, the CDR3 gives the full variable domain: DAMVIQNPRYQVTQFGKPVTLSCSQTLNHNVMYWYQQKSSQAPKLLFHYYDKDFNNEADTPDNFQSRRPNTSFCFLDIRSPGLGDTAMYLCATTMPGDREYTGELFFGEGSRLTVL.

CDR3 amino acids: CASSLREVDGNTIYF. The CDR3 nucleotides read TGTGCCAGCAGTTTACGGGAGGTAGATGGAAACACCATATATTTT. The gene calls are TRBV27 and TRBJ1-3, with D hard to call. Looked up from germline, CDR1 is MNHEY and CDR2 is SMNVEV (reference sequence). The CDR3 spans 15 residues. Trimming took 2 bases from V and 3 from J, leaving 11 bases between them.

This clonotype showed up many times. This chain links TRBV20-1 with TRBJ2-7; no definite D call. The CDR3 length is 14 residues. Germline assignment: CDR1 DFQATT and CDR2 SNEGSKA (reference sequence). V was cut by 1 base and J by 1 base, with 11 bases left in between. For the CDR3, the DNA is TGCAGTGCTAGAGGAGGCAGCCAGTCCTACGAGCAGTACTTC. Translation: CSARGGSQSYEQYF.

Ten or more counts support this clonotype. CDR3: CASSQRERLGGELFF. The CDR3 nucleotides are TGTGCCAGCAGCCAGCGGGAGAGGCTTGGCGGGGAGCTGTTTTTT. V and J are TRBV11-2 and TRBJ2-2, with 8 bases matching TRBD2. After removal of 5 bases from V and 7 bases from J, the junction contained 9 bases not matched to a gene. The CDR3 spans 15 residues. CDR1 is SGHAT, CDR2 FQNNGV, per germline. The full variable domain, its missing parts supplied by reference TRBV11-2 and TRBJ2-2, is EAGVAQSPRYKIIEKRQSVAFWCNPISGHATLYWYQQILGQGPKLLIQFQNNGVVDDSQLPKDRFSAERLKGVDSTLKIQPAKLEDSAVYLCASSQRERLGGELFFGEGSRLTVL.

This clonotype came up many times. The rearrangement links TRBV6-1 to TRBJ2-5; 9 bases map to TRBD1. The length of the CDR3 is 16 residues. CDR1 and CDR2 (germline): MNHNS, SASEGT. V shed 4 bases and J 4 bases; nucleotides not matched to a gene: 10. The CDR3 is CASSGALGQGGETQYF. DNA of the CDR3: TGTGCCAGCAGTGGCGCACTGGGACAGGGAGGAGAGACCCAGTACTTC.